This TCR beta chain was recovered during a study of cytomegalovirus exposure and HLA in healthy donors. Study conclusions and caveats: A few chains tied to CMV proved CMV antigen-specific in vitro. Previous analysis showed most TCR beta V segments were productive about 87% or about 30% of the time.

Points on this clone: Its antigen is currently unknown.

Trimming at V came to 0 bases and at J to 7 bases, leaving 8 bases not matched to a gene. There are 17 residues in the CDR3. Per the germline V gene, CDR1 is SGHNT and CDR2 is YYREEE (reference sequence). PCR used 60 Vbeta primers and 13 Jbeta primers. The repertoire was sequenced with immunoSEQ multiplex PCR; TCRdb's copy has only in-frame clones and lacks some. The repertoire includes 150,000 to 200,000 clones, roughly 76% of them detected once, and roughly 4.4% sits in the top ten. This sequence originates from a woman between 18 and 29 years old in good health and CMV-seropositive. Sequenced: PBMCs. The chain employs TRBV5-4 and TRBJ2-1; 12 bases are a match to TRBD2. In DNA form, the CDR3 reads TGTGCCAGCAGCTTGGATGGGCTAGCGGGGGGGCCGAATGAGCAGTTCTTC. As protein: CASSLDGLAGGPNEQFF.